These 7 T cell receptor beta chains were sequenced from one sample in a study of PD-L1 blockade in urothelial cancer. Using immunoSEQ multiplex PCR, the repertoire was profiled, and TCRdb retains in-frame clones only, with some absent. This table has 100,000 or so clones, 90% to 95% appearing once. Material: PBMCs, obtained around atezolizumab (anti-PD-L1) treatment. Receptor source: a woman aged 80 or over with urothelial cancer.

The rearrangement uses TRBV6-1 and TRBJ1-2, with a tentative D call TRBD1 (5 bases). Per germline, CDR1 MNHNS and CDR2 SASEGT. V was pared by 4 bases and J by 4 bases, with 13 bases between. The CDR3 extends over 14 amino acids. CDR3 in DNA: TGTGCCAGCAGTGGTGGGCGGGGGGTCTATGGCTACACCTTC. This sequence encodes CASSGGRGVYGYTF.

The gene calls are TRBV28 and TRBJ1-1, with D possibly being TRBD1 (6 bases). The V and J ends lost 10 bases and 3 bases respectively, with 15 bases between them. Germline lookup yields CDR1 MDHEN and CDR2 SYDVKM. This CDR3 is 13 amino acids long. The DNA of the CDR3 is TGTGCCACCCCGGGGGGCCCAGACACTGAAGCTTTCTTT. This codes for CATPGGPDTEAFF.

The V call is TRBV6-1, the J call TRBJ1-3; D unclear. The V end was cut by 5 bases, the J end by 2 bases, with 13 bases between. Per the germline V gene, CDR1 is MNHNS and CDR2 is SASEGT. This CDR3 has 15 residues. DNA for the CDR3: TGTGCCAGCAGTAACCGTCGGGGAGCTGGAAACACCATATATTTT. It codes for CASSNRRGAGNTIYF.

The chain links TRBV5-1 to TRBJ1-4, with a weak D call TRBD1 (5 bases). The germline V and J ends were trimmed by 1 base and 7 bases, with 11 bases remaining between them. From germline, CDR1 is SGHRS and CDR2 YFSETQ. CDR3 length: 14 amino acids. The CDR3, as DNA: TGCGCCAGCAGCTTGCGTTGGGGCAGTGAAAAACTGTTTTTT. This gives the protein CASSLRWGSEKLFF. The complete variable domain, with remaining parts taken from reference TRBV5-1 and TRBJ1-4, reads KAGVTQTPRYLIKTRGQQVTLSCSPISGHRSVSWYQQTPGQGLQFLFEYFSETQRNKGNFPGRFSGRQFSNSRSEMNVSTLELGDSALYLCASSLRWGSEKLFFGSGTQLSVL.

The gene calls are TRBV19 and TRBJ1-2; 7 bases line up with TRBD1. Germline CDR1 LNHDA, CDR2 SQIVND (reference sequence). CDR3 length: 14 amino acids. The V gene end was trimmed by 5 bases and the J gene end by 0 bases; junction bases not matched to a gene: 3. CDR3 sequence reads: CASSRTGSNYGYTF. The DNA for the CDR3 is TGTGCCAGTAGTCGGACAGGTTCTAACTATGGCTACACCTTC. Drawing the rest from reference TRBV19 and TRBJ1-2, the complete variable domain is DGGITQSPKYLFRKEGQNVTLSCEQNLNHDAMYWYRQDPGQGLRLIYYSQIVNDFQKGDIAEGYSVSREKKESFPLTVTSAQKNPTAFYLCASSRTGSNYGYTFGSGTRLTVV.

The rearrangement uses TRBV9 and TRBJ1-4; D unresolved. The CDR3 is 16 residues long. Trimming took 2 bases from V and 0 from J, leaving 11 bases between them. The germline V gene encodes CDR1 SGDLS and CDR2 YYNGEE. The CDR3 region is CASSVLQSPTNEKLFF. The CDR3, as DNA: TGTGCCAGCAGCGTTCTTCAGTCCCCAACTAATGAAAAACTGTTTTTT.

V usage is TRBV28 and J usage is TRBJ2-7; tentatively, D is TRBD2 (5 bases). Trimming shortened V by 4 bases and J by 3 bases, and 13 bases separated the two germline ends. Germline V CDR1 and CDR2: MDHEN, SYDVKM. The CDR3 has 14 amino acids. This CDR3 reads CASSWRTLLYEQYF. The CDR3 DNA reads TGTGCCAGCAGTTGGAGGACCCTCCTCTACGAGCAGTACTTC.